This T cell receptor (beta chain) was identified in a study of shared clonotypes between healthy human individuals. Study-wide findings and caveats: For naive CD4 cells, 4% to 6% of clonotypes were shared across a handful of donors.

A remark on this clone: What it binds is not known.

CD8 memory fractions consisted of CD45RO+ and CCR7-negative CD45RA+ TemRA cells together. Measured with immunoSEQ multiplex PCR; TCRdb has only the in-frame clones, and not every one. Of approximately 110,000 clones listed, around 73% are singletons. This TCR derives from a woman in her twenties or thirties in good health. The sample comprised memory CD8+ T cells sorted from blood. The subset here: CD45RO+ cells pooled with CCR7-negative TemRA cells.

This CDR3 is CASSPAPTLGYGEQYF. CDR3 bases: TGTGCCAGCAGCCCCGCGCCAACCCTGGGGTATGGCGAGCAGTACTTC. This sequence joins TRBV7-9 and TRBJ2-7; D ambiguous. The CDR3 has 16 residues. From germline, CDR1 is SEHNR and CDR2 FQNEAQ (reference sequence). Deletions cut 5 bases from V and 6 bases from J, with 23 bases between.